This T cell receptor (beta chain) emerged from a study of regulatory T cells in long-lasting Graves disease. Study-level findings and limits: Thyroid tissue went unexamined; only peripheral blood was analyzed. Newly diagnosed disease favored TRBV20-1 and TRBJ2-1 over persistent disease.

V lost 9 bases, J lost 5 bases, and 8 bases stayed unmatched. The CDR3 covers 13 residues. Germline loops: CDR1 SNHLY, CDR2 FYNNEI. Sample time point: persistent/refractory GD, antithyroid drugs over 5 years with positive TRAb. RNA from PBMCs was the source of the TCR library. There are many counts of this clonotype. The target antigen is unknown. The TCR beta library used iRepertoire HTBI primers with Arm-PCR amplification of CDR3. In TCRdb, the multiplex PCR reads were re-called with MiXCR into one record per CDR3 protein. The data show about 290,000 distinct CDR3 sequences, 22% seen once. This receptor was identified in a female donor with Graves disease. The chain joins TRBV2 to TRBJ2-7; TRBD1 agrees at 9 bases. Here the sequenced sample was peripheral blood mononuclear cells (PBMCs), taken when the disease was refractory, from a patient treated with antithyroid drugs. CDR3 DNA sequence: TGTGCCAGTAGGACAGGGGCTTTCGACGAGCAGTACTTC. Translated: CASRTGAFDEQYF.